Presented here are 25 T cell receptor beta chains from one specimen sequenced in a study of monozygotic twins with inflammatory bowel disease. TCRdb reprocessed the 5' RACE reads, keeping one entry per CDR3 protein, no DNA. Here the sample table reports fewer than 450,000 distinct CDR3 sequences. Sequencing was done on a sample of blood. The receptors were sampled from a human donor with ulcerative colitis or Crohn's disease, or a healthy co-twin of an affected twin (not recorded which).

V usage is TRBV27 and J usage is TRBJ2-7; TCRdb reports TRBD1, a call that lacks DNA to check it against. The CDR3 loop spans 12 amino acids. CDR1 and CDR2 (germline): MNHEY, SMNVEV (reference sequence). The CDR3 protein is CASSSPPGEQYF.

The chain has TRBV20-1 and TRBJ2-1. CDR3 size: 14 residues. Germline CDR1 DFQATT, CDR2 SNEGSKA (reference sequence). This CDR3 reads CSARAGDSYNEQFF.

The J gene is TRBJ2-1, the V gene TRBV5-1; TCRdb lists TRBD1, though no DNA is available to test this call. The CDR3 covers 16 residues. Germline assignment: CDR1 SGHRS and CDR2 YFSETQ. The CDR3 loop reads CASSLPLSGFYNEQFF.

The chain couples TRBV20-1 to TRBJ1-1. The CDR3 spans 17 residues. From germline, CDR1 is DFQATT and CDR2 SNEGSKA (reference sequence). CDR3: CSARDPFTDGVVTEAFF.

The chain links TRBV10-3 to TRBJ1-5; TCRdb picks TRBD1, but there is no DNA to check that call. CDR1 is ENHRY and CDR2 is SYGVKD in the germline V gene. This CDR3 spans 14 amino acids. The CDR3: CAIRQGYSNQPQHF.

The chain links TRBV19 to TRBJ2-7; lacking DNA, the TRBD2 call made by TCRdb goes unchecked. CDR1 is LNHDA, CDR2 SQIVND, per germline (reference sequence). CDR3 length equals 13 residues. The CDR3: CASSPLNLNEQYF.

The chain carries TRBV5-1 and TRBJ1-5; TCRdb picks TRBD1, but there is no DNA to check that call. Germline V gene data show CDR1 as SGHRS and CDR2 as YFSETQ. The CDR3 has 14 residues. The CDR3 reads CASSPIGGSQPQHF.

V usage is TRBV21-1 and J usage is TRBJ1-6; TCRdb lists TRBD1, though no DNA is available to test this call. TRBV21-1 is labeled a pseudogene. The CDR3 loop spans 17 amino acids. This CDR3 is CASSKVHSGTGESPLHF.

CDR3 amino acids: CASSNTGTGSFF. The chain carries TRBV3-1 and TRBJ2-1; TCRdb names TRBD1, which stays unverified in the absence of DNA. Germline-derived CDR1 and CDR2 are LGHDT and YNNKEL (reference sequence). The CDR3 loop spans 12 amino acids.

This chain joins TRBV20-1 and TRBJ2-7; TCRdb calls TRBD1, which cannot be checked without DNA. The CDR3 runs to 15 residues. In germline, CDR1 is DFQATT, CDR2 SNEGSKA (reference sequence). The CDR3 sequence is CSARVAGGYSYEQYF.

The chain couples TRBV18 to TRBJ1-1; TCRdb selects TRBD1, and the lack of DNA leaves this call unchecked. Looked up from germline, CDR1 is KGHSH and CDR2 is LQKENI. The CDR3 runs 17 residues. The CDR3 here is CASSPLDRDGASTEAFF. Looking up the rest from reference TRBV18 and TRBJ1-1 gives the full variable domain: NAGVMQNPRHLVRRRGQEARLRCSPMKGHSHVYWYRQLPEEGLKFMVYLQKENIIDESGMPKERFSAEFPKEGPSILRIQQVVRGDSAAYFCASSPLDRDGASTEAFFGQGTRLTVV.

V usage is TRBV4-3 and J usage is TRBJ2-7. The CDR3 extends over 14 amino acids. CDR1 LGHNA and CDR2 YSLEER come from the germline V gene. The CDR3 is CASSQASKSYEQYF.

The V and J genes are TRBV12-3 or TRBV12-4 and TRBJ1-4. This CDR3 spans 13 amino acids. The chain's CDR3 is CASSSRENGKLFF.

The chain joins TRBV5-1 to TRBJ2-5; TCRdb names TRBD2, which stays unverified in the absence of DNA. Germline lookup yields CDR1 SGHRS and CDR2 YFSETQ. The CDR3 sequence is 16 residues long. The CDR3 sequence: CASSYQLAGDQETQYF.

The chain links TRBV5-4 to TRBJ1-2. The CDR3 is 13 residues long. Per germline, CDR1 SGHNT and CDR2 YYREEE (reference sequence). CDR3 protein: CASSPNYLYGYTF.

CDR3 amino acids: CASARGNEQFF. V gene TRBV6-2 or TRBV6-3 combines with J gene TRBJ2-1; without DNA, the TCRdb call of TRBD1 cannot be checked. From germline, CDR1 is MNHEY and CDR2 SVGEGT. CDR3 length: 11 residues.

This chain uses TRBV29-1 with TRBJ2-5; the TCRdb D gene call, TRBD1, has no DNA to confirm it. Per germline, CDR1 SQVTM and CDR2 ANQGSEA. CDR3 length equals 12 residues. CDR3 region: CSATTGIETQYF. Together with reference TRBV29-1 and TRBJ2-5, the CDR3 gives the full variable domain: SAVISQKPSRDICQRGTSLTIQCQVDSQVTMMFWYRQQPGQSLTLIATANQGSEATYESGFVIDKFPISRPNLTFSTLTVSNMSPEDSSIYLCSATTGIETQYFGPGTRLLVL.

The CDR3 sequence: CASSLERLDTQYF. V is TRBV7-7 and J is TRBJ2-3. Germline values: CDR1 SSHAT, CDR2 FNYEAQ (reference sequence). The CDR3 loop spans 13 amino acids. The whole variable domain, remainder taken from reference TRBV7-7 and TRBJ2-3, is GAGVSQSPRYKVTKRGQDVTLRCDPISSHATLYWYQQALGQGPEFLTYFNYEAQPDKSGLPSDRFSAERPEGSISTLTIQRTEQRDSAMYRCASSLERLDTQYFGPGTRLTVL.

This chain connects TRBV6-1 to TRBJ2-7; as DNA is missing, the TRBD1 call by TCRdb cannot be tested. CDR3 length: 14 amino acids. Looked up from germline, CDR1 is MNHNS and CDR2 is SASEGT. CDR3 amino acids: CASSRDTRSYEQYF.

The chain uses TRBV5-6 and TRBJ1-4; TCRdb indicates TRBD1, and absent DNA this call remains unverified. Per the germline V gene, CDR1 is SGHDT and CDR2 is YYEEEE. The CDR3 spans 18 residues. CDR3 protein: CASSYRTGASGFREKLFF.

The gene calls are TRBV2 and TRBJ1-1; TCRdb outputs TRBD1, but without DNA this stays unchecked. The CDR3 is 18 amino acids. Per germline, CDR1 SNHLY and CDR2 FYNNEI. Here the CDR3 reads CASSEVGGRGRWDTEAFF.

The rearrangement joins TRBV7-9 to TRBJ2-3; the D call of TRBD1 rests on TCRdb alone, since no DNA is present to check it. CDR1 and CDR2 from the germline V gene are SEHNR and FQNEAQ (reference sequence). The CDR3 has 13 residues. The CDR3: CASARGGTDTQYF.

The CDR3 loop reads CASSFFRGRSTDTQYF. This chain uses TRBV12-3 or TRBV12-4 with TRBJ2-3; TCRdb names TRBD1, which stays unverified in the absence of DNA. This CDR3 comprises 16 residues.

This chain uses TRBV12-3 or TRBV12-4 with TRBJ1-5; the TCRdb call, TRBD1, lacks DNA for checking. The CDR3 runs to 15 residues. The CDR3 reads CASRGGQGFTQPQHF.

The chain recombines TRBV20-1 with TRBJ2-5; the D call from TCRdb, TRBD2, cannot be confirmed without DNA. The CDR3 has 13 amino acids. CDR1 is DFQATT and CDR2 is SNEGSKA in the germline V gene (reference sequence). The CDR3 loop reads CSASGGAQETQYF.